These T cell receptor beta chains were read from a single sample in a study of T cell clones after liver transplantation. Data came from immunoSEQ multiplex PCR; TCRdb stores just in-frame clones and leaves some out. The profile shows more than 75,000 clones, 65% to 85% of them singletons. Source: CD4+ T cells from blood, taken almost 47 months after liver transplant. All receptors come from a human patient who received a liver transplant. Some T cells may be provided by the graft donor. The CDR3 runs from the conserved cysteine through the conserved F or W. Each record gives: V gene, clone size, J gene, D gene, CDR3 DNA, CDR3 protein. A D gene is named only where the DNA matches it firmly. A clone size is listed for some rows: how often the clone was seen (once, few, many), or a class if it is expanded.

TRBV4-3	.	TRBJ2-2	TRBD2	TGCGCCAGCAGCCAAGAAGGACTAGCGGGCAACACCGGGGAGCTGTTTTTT	CASSQEGLAGNTGELFF
TRBV7-2	.	TRBJ2-5	.	TGTGCCAGCAGCTTAGGACAGTCAGAGACCCAGTACTTC	CASSLGQSETQYF
TRBV21-1	.	TRBJ2-7	.	TGTGCCAGCAGCACGTGGACTAGCCGCTACGAGCAGTACTTC	CASSTWTSRYEQYF
TRBV5-6	.	TRBJ1-1	.	TGTGCCAGCAGCTTATATGGAGGCAGAACCGAAGCTTTCTTT	CASSLYGGRTEAFF
TRBV25-1	.	TRBJ2-7	.	TGTGCAGTCTGGGCAGCGTCGATCTACGAGCAGTACTTC	CAVWAASIYEQYF
TRBV27	.	TRBJ2-4	.	TGTGCCAGCAGTTTATCAGGGGTAGCCAAAAACATTCAGTACTTC	CASSLSGVAKNIQYF
TRBV7-8	once	TRBJ1-2	TRBD1	TGTGCCAGCAGCCGTTGGGACAGCTCTAACTATGGCTACACCTTC	CASSRWDSSNYGYTF
TRBV9	.	TRBJ2-3	.	TGTGCCAGCACCCCTGGTGGCAGGGCGAGCACAGATACGCAGTATTTT	CASTPGGRASTDTQYF
TRBV2	.	TRBJ2-7	TRBD1	TGTGCCAGCAGCAAGGACAGGTATCGGGAGCAGTACTTC	CASSKDRYREQYF
TRBV5-4	.	TRBJ2-5	TRBD2	TGTGCCAGCAGCTTGAAAGGACTAGCGGGAAGAGAGACCCAGTACTTC	CASSLKGLAGRETQYF
TRBV30	.	TRBJ1-2	TRBD1	TGTGCCTACCTCCGGACAGGGGTGGGCTACACCTTC	CAYLRTGVGYTF
TRBV10-1	.	TRBJ2-7	TRBD2	TGCGCCAGCAGTGAGGCATGGCCCCGAGGGCTAGCGGGAAATTGGACCTACGAGCAGTACTTC	CASSEAWPRGLAGNWTYEQYF
TRBV6-4	.	TRBJ2-7	TRBD2	TGTGCCAGCAGTGGTAGACTAGCGGTAAACGAGCAGTACTTC	CASSGRLAVNEQYF
TRBV2	few	TRBJ2-1	TRBD2	TGTGCCAGCATAGCGGGAGTGTCCTACAATGAGCAGTTCTTC	CASIAGVSYNEQFF
TRBV9	.	TRBJ2-1	TRBD2	TGTGCCAGCAGCACGAGTCTTAGGACTAGCGGGACCTATTACAATGAGCAGTTCTTC	CASSTSLRTSGTYYNEQFF
TRBV4-3	.	TRBJ1-3	.	TGCGCCAGCAGCCAAGGGCCTGGAAACACCATATATTTT	CASSQGPGNTIYF
TRBV6-6	.	TRBJ1-2	.	TGTGCCAGCAGCCGGAGGACGGAGACTAACTATGGCTACACCTTC	CASSRRTETNYGYTF
TRBV6-6	.	TRBJ1-2	TRBD1	TGTGCCAGCAGTTACAGGCAGGGGGACTATGGCTACACCTTC	CASSYRQGDYGYTF
TRBV30	few	TRBJ1-1	.	TGTGCCTGGAGTGTTGGGTATGACACTGAAGCTTTCTTT	CAWSVGYDTEAFF
TRBV5-1	.	TRBJ1-4	TRBD1	TGCGCCAGCAGCATACAGGGGATGGTTGATGAAAAACTGTTTTTT	CASSIQGMVDEKLFF
TRBV6-6	.	TRBJ2-5	TRBD2	TGTGCCAGCAGACTAGCGGGAGTAGGAGAGACCCAGTACTTC	CASRLAGVGETQYF
TRBV14	once	TRBJ1-1	TRBD1	TGTGCCAGCAGCCATAGAATGGGAACACCGGGACAGCCGAACACTGAAGCTTTCTTT	CASSHRMGTPGQPNTEAFF
TRBV2	.	TRBJ2-6	TRBD1	TGTGCCAGCAGACCCGGACAGGGGCCCTCTGGGGCCAACGTCCTGACTTTC	CASRPGQGPSGANVLTF
TRBV25-1	many	TRBJ2-5	.	TGTGCCAGTAAAAATTTCCTGACAGCTTCAGGAGAGACCCAGTACTTC	CASKNFLTASGETQYF
TRBV7-9	.	TRBJ1-3	.	TGTGCCAGCAGCTTACCACGGGGGACCATATATTTT	CASSLPRGTIYF
TRBV27	.	TRBJ1-1	.	TGTGCCAGCAGTTTTAGAGTAGGACTAAACACTGAAGCTTTCTTT	CASSFRVGLNTEAFF
TRBV4-1	.	TRBJ2-4	TRBD2	TGCGCCAGCAGCCCGGGACTAGCGGGAGGCTTAGCCAAAAACATTCAGTACTTC	CASSPGLAGGLAKNIQYF
TRBV6-1	.	TRBJ2-5	TRBD2	TGTGCCAGCAAGGCTAGCGGGAGTTACCAAGAGACCCAGTACTTC	CASKASGSYQETQYF
TRBV7-3	.	TRBJ2-3	.	TGTGCCAGCAGCCCACCCGGACGGGCAGATACGCAGTATTTT	CASSPPGRADTQYF
TRBV5-1	few	TRBJ2-7	.	TGCGCCAGCAGCCTGCAACCCTACGAGCAGTACTTC	CASSLQPYEQYF
TRBV7-6	.	TRBJ2-1	TRBD2	TGTGCCAGCAGCTCCTCGTTGGGGACTAGCGGGAGTCGGACCTACAATGAGCAGTTCTTC	CASSSSLGTSGSRTYNEQFF
TRBV6-6	.	TRBJ1-1	.	TGTGCCAGCAGTTACGATGCGGAATTCACTGAAGCTTTCTTT	CASSYDAEFTEAFF
TRBV4-1	.	TRBJ2-5	.	TGCGCCAGCAGCCTGCAGCGGAGGAACCAAGAGACCCAGTACTTC	CASSLQRRNQETQYF
TRBV29-1	.	TRBJ2-1	TRBD2	TGCAGCGTTGAAGACGCCCCTAGCGGGAGCTCCTACAATGAGCAGTTCTTC	CSVEDAPSGSSYNEQFF
TRBV21-1	.	TRBJ1-4	.	TGTGCCAGCAGCAAAGTGGACCCTCGGGGAAAACTGTTTTTT	CASSKVDPRGKLFF
TRBV5-6	.	TRBJ1-3	.	TGTGCCAGCAGCTTGGGAGGGGTCTCTGGAAACACCATATATTTT	CASSLGGVSGNTIYF
TRBV28	.	TRBJ1-1	.	TGTGCCAGTATAGACAGGCTGAACACTGAAGCTTTCTTT	CASIDRLNTEAFF
TRBV28	once	TRBJ2-3	.	TGTGCCAGCAGTTTGGTAGCTTATGATACGCAGTATTTT	CASSLVAYDTQYF
TRBV6-1	.	TRBJ2-6	.	TGTGCCAGCACTCGGGTGATGGGGACAACCAACGTCCTGACTTTC	CASTRVMGTTNVLTF
TRBV6-1	once	TRBJ2-1	.	TGTGCCAGCAGTGAGGGGTCGTTCCTTTACAATGAGCAGTTCTTC	CASSEGSFLYNEQFF
TRBV5-1	.	TRBJ1-2	TRBD1	TGCGCCAGCAGCTTGGCGGGGACAGAGAGAGGCTACACCTTC	CASSLAGTERGYTF
TRBV6-6	once	TRBJ2-7	.	TGTGCCAGCGCAAGGCAGGCTGGCTCCTACGAGCAGTACTTC	CASARQAGSYEQYF
TRBV7-9	.	TRBJ2-3	.	TGTGCCAGCGGCCTCTCCACAGATACGCAGTATTTT	CASGLSTDTQYF
TRBV28	.	TRBJ2-3	.	TGTGCCAGCAGCTTAAGGGATACGCAGTATTTT	CASSLRDTQYF
TRBV18	.	TRBJ2-7	TRBD1	TGTGCCAGCTCACCACTGAGGACAGGGAAGGTCTCGTACGAGCAGTACTTC	CASSPLRTGKVSYEQYF
TRBV5-1	.	TRBJ2-3	TRBD2	TGCGCCAGCCTAATTAGCGGGTCTAGCACAGATACGCAGTATTTT	CASLISGSSTDTQYF
TRBV6-1	once	TRBJ1-2	.	TGTGCCAGCAGTGAAGCGCCGGGGGGCGTTGGCTATGGCTACACCTTC	CASSEAPGGVGYGYTF
TRBV9	.	TRBJ1-3	TRBD1	TGTGCCAGCAGCGTGACCGGGACAGGGGTCAGAAACACCATATATTTT	CASSVTGTGVRNTIYF
TRBV7-9	.	TRBJ2-5	.	TGTGCCAGCAGCTTCCGGACTGCGAGGGCCCAAGAGACCCAGTACTTC	CASSFRTARAQETQYF
TRBV7-8	few	TRBJ1-2	.	TGTGCCAGCAGCTCCGGACTGGAAGGCTACACCTTC	CASSSGLEGYTF
TRBV2	.	TRBJ2-2	.	TGTGCCAGCAACTGGAGGGCCGTCGGGGAGCTGTTTTTT	CASNWRAVGELFF
TRBV14	.	TRBJ1-1	.	TGTGCCAGCAGCCCTCAGGTGGCTGAAGCTTTCTTT	CASSPQVAEAFF